The rows below give T cell receptor beta chains drawn from one sample of a study of OX40 agonist ivuxolimab in advanced cancers. The assay was immunoSEQ multiplex PCR, and TCRdb's table has in-frame clones only and misses some. This table holds some 85,000 clones, around 86% found once. Sample: CD4+ or CD8+ T cells sorted from blood, taken in a trial of the OX40 agonist ivuxolimab. The receptors originated from an adult with an advanced solid tumor such as melanoma, head and neck, liver or kidney cancer. Both conserved end residues are part of each CDR3. A D gene is named only where the DNA matches it firmly. Not every row has a clone size; where given, it reads once, few, many or a size class.

D: NA
J: TRBJ1-3
size: NA
V: TRBV7-2
CDR3: CASSQPFSSGNTIYF
DNA: TGTGCCAGCAGCCAGCCCTTTAGCTCTGGAAACACCATATATTTT

D: NA
J: TRBJ2-6
size: NA
V: TRBV5-1
CDR3: CASMRTTSGANVLTF
DNA: TGCGCCAGCATGCGCACTACCTCTGGGGCCAACGTCCTGACTTTC

D: NA
J: TRBJ2-5
size: NA
V: TRBV7-9
CDR3: CASSRTGPQTQYF
DNA: TGTGCCAGCAGTCGAACCGGGCCTCAGACCCAGTACTTC

D: TRBD1
J: TRBJ2-1
size: NA
V: TRBV10-3
CDR3: CAISALSDRGQFNEQFF
DNA: TGTGCCATCAGTGCGCTGTCTGACAGGGGGCAATTTAATGAGCAGTTCTTC

D: NA
J: TRBJ2-1
size: few
V: TRBV18
CDR3: CASSRRPDNEQFF
DNA: TGTGCCAGCTCACGTCGGCCAGACAATGAGCAGTTCTTC

D: TRBD2
J: TRBJ2-1
size: NA
V: TRBV6-6
CDR3: CASTERERSNEQFF
DNA: TGTGCCAGCACCGAGCGGGAGAGGTCGAATGAGCAGTTCTTC

D: TRBD2
J: TRBJ2-7
size: NA
V: TRBV19
CDR3: CASSIAAGGNEQYF
DNA: TGTGCCAGTAGTATAGCCGCGGGAGGAAACGAGCAGTACTTC

D: NA
J: TRBJ1-2
size: NA
V: TRBV7-9
CDR3: CASNPPSANYGYTF
DNA: TGTGCCAGCAACCCCCCGTCAGCGAACTATGGCTACACCTTC

D: NA
J: TRBJ2-2
size: few
V: TRBV6-5
CDR3: CASSYRGGFGTGELFF
DNA: TGTGCCAGCAGTTACAGGGGGGGATTTGGAACCGGGGAGCTGTTTTTT

D: NA
J: TRBJ1-3
size: NA
V: TRBV6-5
CDR3: CASSTVPTGSGTIYF
DNA: TGTGCCAGCAGTACTGTCCCCACAGGGTCGGGCACCATATATTTT

D: TRBD1
J: TRBJ2-4
size: NA
V: TRBV4-2
CDR3: CASSQVGQGETKNIQYF
DNA: TGTGCCAGCAGCCAAGTAGGTCAGGGGGAAACCAAAAACATTCAGTACTTC

D: TRBD2
J: TRBJ2-5
size: NA
V: TRBV5-1
CDR3: CASSADPSGTQETQYF
DNA: TGCGCCAGCAGCGCGGATCCTAGCGGCACTCAAGAGACCCAGTACTTC

D: NA
J: TRBJ1-5
size: NA
V: TRBV2
CDR3: CASSEGDGYSNQPQHF
DNA: TGTGCCAGCAGTGAGGGGGACGGTTATAGCAATCAGCCCCAGCATTTT

D: NA
J: TRBJ1-1
size: few
V: TRBV18
CDR3: CASSSGENTEAFF
DNA: TGTGCCAGCTCGTCCGGGGAGAACACTGAAGCTTTCTTT

D: NA
J: TRBJ1-6
size: NA
V: TRBV6-5
CDR3: CASRTTGINSPLHF
DNA: TGTGCCAGCAGGACAACAGGGATAAATTCACCCCTCCACTTT

D: TRBD2
J: TRBJ2-7
size: NA
V: TRBV11-2
CDR3: CASSSSLAGVEQYF
DNA: TGTGCCAGCAGCTCCTCCTTAGCGGGAGTCGAGCAGTACTTC

D: TRBD2
J: TRBJ2-3
size: NA
V: TRBV9
CDR3: CASSQLAAPWDTQYF
DNA: TGTGCCAGCAGCCAACTAGCGGCCCCTTGGGATACGCAGTATTTT

D: TRBD1
J: TRBJ2-5
size: NA
V: TRBV2
CDR3: CASSQPGTGGGETQYF
DNA: TGTGCCAGCAGTCAACCCGGGACAGGGGGCGGCGAGACCCAGTACTTC

D: TRBD1
J: TRBJ2-4
size: NA
V: TRBV10-3
CDR3: CAISESTGAGDIQYF
DNA: TGTGCCATCAGTGAGTCAACAGGGGCAGGGGACATTCAGTACTTC

D: NA
J: TRBJ1-1
size: NA
V: TRBV5-1
CDR3: CASSLGANTEAFF
DNA: TGCGCCAGCAGCTTGGGGGCAAACACTGAAGCTTTCTTT

D: NA
J: TRBJ1-5
size: few
V: TRBV7-2
CDR3: CASSLGQGNSNQPQHF
DNA: TGTGCCAGCAGCTTAGGGCAGGGGAATAGCAATCAGCCCCAGCATTTT

D: NA
J: TRBJ2-1
size: NA
V: TRBV29-1
CDR3: CSVGLLYNEQFF
DNA: TGCAGCGTGGGACTGTTATACAATGAGCAGTTCTTC

D: NA
J: TRBJ1-3
size: NA
V: TRBV4-1
CDR3: CASSQGSRTDSSGNTIYF
DNA: TGCGCCAGCAGCCAAGGTAGCCGGACAGATAGCTCTGGAAACACCATATATTTT

D: NA
J: TRBJ1-5
size: NA
V: TRBV7-9
CDR3: CASSPSSRQPQHF
DNA: TGTGCCAGCAGCCCGAGTTCTCGACAGCCCCAGCATTTT

D: NA
J: TRBJ1-2
size: NA
V: TRBV5-4
CDR3: CASSLGGVHYGYTF
DNA: TGTGCCAGCAGCTTGGGGGGGGTCCATTATGGCTACACCTTC

D: TRBD2
J: TRBJ2-7
size: NA
V: TRBV27
CDR3: CASSLSSGGSYEQYF
DNA: TGTGCCAGCAGTTTAAGTTCGGGGGGCTCCTACGAGCAGTACTTC

D: NA
J: TRBJ1-2
size: NA
V: TRBV6-6
CDR3: CASSYSGGSYGYTF
DNA: TGTGCCAGCAGTTACTCGGGAGGGAGCTATGGCTACACCTTC

D: TRBD2
J: TRBJ2-3
size: NA
V: TRBV7-2
CDR3: CASSLAAGGPNTQYF
DNA: TGTGCCAGCAGCTTAGCGGCGGGAGGGCCAAATACGCAGTATTTT

D: NA
J: TRBJ1-1
size: NA
V: TRBV2
CDR3: CASSVGFAGPF
DNA: TGTGCCAGCAGTGTTGGGTTCGCAGGGCCGTTT

D: TRBD2
J: TRBJ2-7
size: once
V: TRBV11-2
CDR3: CASSFGLAGNEQYF
DNA: TGTGCCAGCAGCTTCGGACTAGCGGGAAACGAGCAGTACTTC

D: TRBD2
J: TRBJ2-5
size: NA
V: TRBV5-1
CDR3: CASSFMGREGPLKETQYF
DNA: TGCGCCAGCAGCTTTATGGGTCGGGAGGGTCCCCTAAAGGAGACCCAGTACTTC

D: TRBD2
J: TRBJ2-3
size: NA
V: TRBV5-1
CDR3: CASSLLTPTSGIPSTDTQYF
DNA: TGCGCCAGCAGCCTGCTCACCCCGACTAGCGGGATCCCTAGCACAGATACGCAGTATTTT

D: TRBD1
J: TRBJ1-1
size: NA
V: TRBV4-1
CDR3: CASSRYGQGMNTEAFF
DNA: TGCGCCAGCAGCCGTTACGGACAGGGGATGAACACTGAAGCTTTCTTT

D: TRBD2
J: TRBJ2-7
size: NA
V: TRBV6-5
CDR3: CASSYSSSGAYEQYF
DNA: TGTGCCAGCAGTTACTCGTCTAGCGGGGCTTACGAGCAGTACTTC

D: TRBD2
J: TRBJ2-6
size: NA
V: TRBV11-2
CDR3: CASSFAGGTGANVLTF
DNA: TGTGCCAGCAGCTTCGCGGGGGGGACTGGGGCCAACGTCCTGACTTTC

D: TRBD2
J: TRBJ2-7
size: NA
V: TRBV11-2
CDR3: CASSWLPGGTYEQYF
DNA: TGTGCCAGCAGCTGGCTGCCGGGAGGGACCTACGAGCAGTACTTC

D: NA
J: TRBJ2-1
size: NA
V: TRBV7-8
CDR3: CASSQTGSRRFF
DNA: TGTGCCAGCAGCCAAACCGGGTCCCGGCGGTTCTTC

D: NA
J: TRBJ2-7
size: few
V: TRBV7-9
CDR3: CASSLSMSVYEQYF
DNA: TGTGCCAGCAGCTTGAGTATGTCGGTGTACGAGCAGTACTTC

D: NA
J: TRBJ2-3
size: once
V: TRBV12-5
CDR3: CASGFGGMGTDTQYF
DNA: TGTGCTAGTGGTTTCGGCGGGATGGGCACAGATACGCAGTATTTT

D: TRBD1
J: TRBJ2-7
size: NA
V: TRBV5-1
CDR3: CASSLVVTGAYEQYF
DNA: TGCGCCAGCAGCTTGGTGGTAACAGGGGCCTACGAGCAGTACTTC

D: NA
J: TRBJ2-1
size: NA
V: TRBV5-1
CDR3: CASSLAEGRYNEQFF
DNA: TGCGCCAGCAGCTTGGCGGAGGGTAGGTACAATGAGCAGTTCTTC

D: NA
J: TRBJ2-1
size: NA
V: TRBV11-2
CDR3: CASSFIAGNEQFF
DNA: TGTGCCAGCAGCTTTATAGCCGGCAATGAGCAGTTCTTC

D: TRBD2
J: TRBJ2-1
size: NA
V: TRBV5-1
CDR3: CASSGTSGSGLGEQFF
DNA: TGCGCCAGCAGTGGAACTAGCGGTAGCGGTCTTGGTGAGCAGTTCTTC

D: NA
J: TRBJ1-2
size: NA
V: TRBV18
CDR3: CASSPRRADGYTF
DNA: TGTGCCAGCTCACCACGCAGGGCTGATGGCTACACCTTC

D: NA
J: TRBJ1-5
size: once
V: TRBV7-2
CDR3: CASSSPGHNQPQHF
DNA: TGTGCCAGCAGTTCGCCGGGTCACAATCAGCCCCAGCATTTT

D: NA
J: TRBJ2-7
size: once
V: TRBV6-6
CDR3: CASSSWHEQYF
DNA: TGTGCCAGCAGTTCTTGGCACGAGCAGTACTTC

D: NA
J: TRBJ2-1
size: NA
V: TRBV29-1
CDR3: CSVERTLAYNEQFF
DNA: TGCAGCGTTGAAAGGACACTCGCCTACAATGAGCAGTTCTTC

D: NA
J: TRBJ1-1
size: NA
V: TRBV7-2
CDR3: CASSLEASTWNTEAFF
DNA: TGTGCCAGCAGCTTAGAGGCCAGTACTTGGAACACTGAAGCTTTCTTT

D: NA
J: TRBJ2-5
size: few
V: TRBV2
CDR3: CASSKEVQTQYF
DNA: TGTGCCAGCAGTAAGGAGGTTCAGACCCAGTACTTC

D: TRBD2
J: TRBJ2-5
size: once
V: TRBV29-1
CDR3: CSVAGTSGQETQYF
DNA: TGCAGCGTCGCCGGGACTAGCGGACAAGAGACCCAGTACTTC

D: NA
J: TRBJ1-2
size: NA
V: TRBV5-1
CDR3: CASSPRGNRENGYTF
DNA: TGCGCCAGCAGCCCCCGGGGGAACCGTGAAAATGGCTACACCTTC

D: TRBD1
J: TRBJ1-1
size: NA
V: TRBV7-6
CDR3: CASSLEQGAFEAFF
DNA: TGTGCCAGCAGCTTAGAACAGGGGGCCTTTGAAGCTTTCTTT

D: TRBD2
J: TRBJ2-3
size: NA
V: TRBV5-6
CDR3: CASSSKRDTDTQYF
DNA: TGTGCCAGCAGCTCAAAGCGGGACACAGATACGCAGTATTTT

D: NA
J: TRBJ2-6
size: NA
V: TRBV28
CDR3: CASSETYSGANVLTF
DNA: TGTGCCAGCAGTGAGACGTACTCTGGGGCCAACGTCCTGACTTTC

D: TRBD2
J: TRBJ2-5
size: NA
V: TRBV2
CDR3: CASIRGGETQYF
DNA: TGTGCCAGCATTAGGGGAGGGGAGACCCAGTACTTC

D: NA
J: TRBJ1-4
size: once
V: TRBV5-5
CDR3: CASSLNGDEKLFF
DNA: TGTGCCAGCAGCTTGAATGGAGATGAAAAACTGTTTTTT